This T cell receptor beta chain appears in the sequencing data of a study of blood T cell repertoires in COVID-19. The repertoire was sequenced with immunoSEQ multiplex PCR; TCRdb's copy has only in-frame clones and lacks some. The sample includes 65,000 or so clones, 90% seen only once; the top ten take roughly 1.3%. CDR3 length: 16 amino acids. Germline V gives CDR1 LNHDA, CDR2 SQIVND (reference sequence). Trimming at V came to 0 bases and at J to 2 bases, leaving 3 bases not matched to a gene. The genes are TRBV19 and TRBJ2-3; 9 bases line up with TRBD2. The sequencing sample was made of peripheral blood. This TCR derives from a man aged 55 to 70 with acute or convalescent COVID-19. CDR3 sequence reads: CASSIDGGGATDTQYF. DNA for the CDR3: TGTGCCAGTAGTATAGACGGCGGGGGGGCCACAGATACGCAGTATTTT.